The clone carrying this TCR beta chain was seen once. What it recognizes is unknown. CDR3 length: 15 amino acids. V shed 3 bases, J shed 6 bases, and the junction held 3 bases outside the gene matches. CDR1 and CDR2 from the germline V gene are SGHDT and YYEEEE. The sample belongs to a study of CD8+ T cells in alopecia areata. RNA was isolated and reverse transcribed to cDNA, the sequencing template. The table came from immunoSEQ multiplex PCR; TCRdb's copy has only in-frame clones and leaves some out. The table has over 250,000 clones, 50% to 75% seen once. This sample's treatment: oral pan-JAK inhibitor, 5-10 mg twice daily. Overall study results and limits: Tofacitinib did not eliminate many expanded lesional clones from scalp or blood.

The source was CD4+ T cells sorted from blood, collected around week 53, from a patient treated with tofacitinib. This clonotype was obtained from a human donor with alopecia areata. The chain has TRBV5-6 and TRBJ2-3; 14 bases map to TRBD2. The DNA of the CDR3 is TGTGCCAGCAGCTCGGGACTAGCGGGAGACGATACGCAGTATTTT. It specifies CASSSGLAGDDTQYF.